One T cell receptor (beta chain) is described in this entry. The antigen remains unidentified. This sample was included in a study of T cell responses to AZD1222 COVID-19 vaccine. General study points: Once two AZD1222 doses were given, Spike-specific TCR breadth and depth went up. Reportedly, close to half of spike-specific TCRs are directed against unmutated variant regions.

The protocol was immunoSEQ multiplex PCR, while the TCRdb copy is restricted to in-frame clones and leaves out a portion. The data show about 160,000 clones, with about nine tenths seen just once and approximately 1.9% held by the top ten. The CDR3 sequence is 14 residues long. With 3 bases removed from V and 2 bases from J, the gap between germline ends came to 11 bases. Germline CDR1 reads SGHKS; CDR2 reads YYEKEE (reference sequence). The starting material was peripheral blood, obtained on day 0 of AZD1222 vaccination. This TCR derives from an adult in good health. The chain combines TRBV5-5 with TRBJ2-5; unclear D gene. The DNA for the CDR3 is TGTGCCAGCAGCTGGGTGTCATTTCAAGAGACCCAGTACTTC. It encodes CASSWVSFQETQYF. The full variable domain, its missing parts supplied by reference TRBV5-5 and TRBJ2-5, is DAGVTQSPTHLIKTRGQQVTLRCSPISGHKSVSWYQQVLGQGPQFIFQYYEKEERGRGNFPDRFSARQFPNYSSELNVNALLLGDSALYLCASSWVSFQETQYFGPGTRLLVL.